The 27 T cell receptor beta chains listed next were all sequenced from one sample in a study of T cell repertoires in cytomegalovirus infection. Antigens for these TCRs are unknown. One entry per CDR3 protein results from TCRdb running MiXCR on the reads. The sample lists 300,000 or so distinct CDR3 sequences, roughly 25% seen once, with about 14% in the top ten. The specimen comprised cultured PBMCs, sampled from culture after CMV antigen stimulation. The receptors here all came from a human donor in good health (CMV status not recorded). Some clones in this sample may be carry-over from other donors' samples.

The V and J genes are TRBV28 and TRBJ1-3; D gene uncertain. Trimming removed 6 bases at V and 8 bases at J, with 14 bases between. The germline CDR1 and CDR2 sequences are MDHEN and SYDVKM. CDR3 length: 13 residues. In DNA form, the CDR3 reads TGTGCCAGCAGCCTTTACACGGACGACACCATATATTTT. Translated: CASSLYTDDTIYF.

The gene calls are TRBV29-1 and TRBJ1-2; 10 nucleotides agree with TRBD1. The V and J ends lost 4 bases and 8 bases, in that order; junction bases with no gene match: 4. CDR3 size: 12 residues. CDR1 is SQVTM and CDR2 is ANQGSEA in the germline V gene. In DNA form, the CDR3 reads TGCAGCGTTGGGGGACAGGGGAAGGGCTACACCTTC. It specifies CSVGGQGKGYTF.

This sequence joins TRBV12-3 or TRBV12-4 and TRBJ1-6; TRBD1 matches at 9 bases. The CDR3 consists of 15 residues. Trimming took 5 bases from V and 7 from J; bases not matched to a gene: 6. The CDR3 here is CASSPGQGRNSPLHF. Here the CDR3 DNA reads TGTGCCAGCAGTCCGGGACAGGGAAGAAATTCACCCCTCCACTTT.

The chain combines TRBV6-2 or TRBV6-3 with TRBJ2-5; TRBD2 matches 12 bases. The CDR3 runs 15 residues. Germline loops: CDR1 MNHEY, CDR2 SVGEGT. The V and J ends lost 6 bases and 3 bases, in that order; junction bases with no gene match: 5. CDR3 bases: TGTGCCAGCAGGGGACTAGCGGGCATGAAAGAGACCCAGTACTTC. Its translation is CASRGLAGMKETQYF.

The rearrangement joins TRBV12-5 to TRBJ2-2, with 9 bases fitting TRBD2. From germline, CDR1 is LGHNT and CDR2 FRNRAP. The J segment lost 4 bases and the V segment lost 6 bases, leaving 6 bases of the junction unmatched. The CDR3 sequence is 15 residues long. The CDR3 is CASGPGGRATGELFF. Here the CDR3 DNA reads TGTGCTAGTGGCCCCGGCGGGAGGGCCACCGGGGAGCTGTTTTTT. Based on the CDR3 plus reference TRBV12-5 and TRBJ2-2, the full variable domain is DARVTQTPRHKVTEMGQEVTMRCQPILGHNTVFWYRQTMMQGLELLAYFRNRAPLDDSGMPKDRFSAEMPDATLATLKIQPSEPRDSAVYFCASGPGGRATGELFFGEGSRLTVL.

Many counts were recorded for this clonotype. The chain combines TRBV11-3 with TRBJ2-6; 11 bases agree with TRBD1. The V segment lost 5 bases and the J segment 1 base; nucleotides outside the gene matches: 7. CDR1 is SGHNT, CDR2 YENEEA, per germline. The CDR3 totals 18 residues. The CDR3 bases are TGTGCCAGCAGCACCCGGACAGGGGGCGTATCTGGGGCCAACGTCCTGACTTTC. Its protein is CASSTRTGGVSGANVLTF. The whole variable domain, remainder taken from reference TRBV11-3 and TRBJ2-6, is EAGVVQSPRYKIIEKKQPVAFWCNPISGHNTLYWYLQNLGQGPELLIRYENEEAVDDSQLPKDRFSAERLKGVDSTLKIQPAELGDSAVYLCASSTRTGGVSGANVLTFGAGSRLTVL.

This clonotype was counted many times. This chain uses TRBV7-2 with TRBJ2-2; 7 nucleotides line up with TRBD2. Per the germline V gene, CDR1 is SGHTA and CDR2 is FQGNSA. The length of the CDR3 is 15 residues. V lost 5 bases, J lost 7 bases, and 10 bases stayed unmatched. The CDR3 sequence is CASSQGGVRRGELFF. DNA of the CDR3: TGTGCCAGCAGCCAGGGAGGGGTGAGGCGCGGGGAGCTGTTTTTT.

The rearrangement links TRBV19 to TRBJ2-3; no firm D call. Germline V gene data show CDR1 as LNHDA and CDR2 as SQIVND (reference sequence). Deletions cut 3 bases from V and 10 bases from J, with 17 bases between. This CDR3 region has 14 residues. The CDR3 coding sequence is TGTGCCAGTAGTATGCTGGACCCACAAACGGCGCAGTATTTT. Its translation: CASSMLDPQTAQYF.

This clonotype was seen a handful of times. V gene TRBV5-1 combines with J gene TRBJ2-3; 12 bases align to TRBD2. Germline V lookup: CDR1 SGHRS, CDR2 YFSETQ. V shed 4 bases, J shed 2 bases, and the junction held 5 bases outside the gene matches. The CDR3 consists of 16 residues. This chain's CDR3 is CASSGGTSGFTDTQYF. Written as DNA, the CDR3 is TGCGCCAGCAGCGGCGGGACTAGCGGGTTCACAGATACGCAGTATTTT.

This clonotype was seen at least ten times. The chain combines TRBV7-8 with TRBJ2-1; TRBD2 matches 12 bases. CDR1 and CDR2 from the germline V gene are SGHVS and FQNEAQ. The CDR3 is made up of 16 amino acids. The junction had 7 bases not matched to a gene; V was cut back by 1 base and J by 9 bases. The CDR3 sequence: CASSLGGLAGRGEQFF. DNA for the CDR3: TGTGCCAGCAGCTTAGGAGGACTAGCGGGACGGGGTGAGCAGTTCTTC.

This clonotype was counted at least ten times. This chain joins TRBV7-2 and TRBJ1-2; D is undetermined. Germline lookup yields CDR1 SGHTA and CDR2 FQGNSA. The ends were cut back, 0 bases at V and 8 bases at J, with 10 bases in the middle. The CDR3 consists of 13 residues. The CDR3: CASSLAALGGYTF. The CDR3 bases are TGTGCCAGCAGCTTAGCGGCCCTGGGGGGCTACACCTTC.

The chain links TRBV2 to TRBJ2-2, with TRBD1 matching 8 bases. V was pared by 4 bases and J by 3 bases, with 7 bases of the junction left unmatched. Germline CDR1 reads SNHLY; CDR2 reads FYNNEI. The CDR3 length is 16 residues. The CDR3, as DNA: TGTGCCAGCAGTGCTTATCCAGGGGGCTACACCGGGGAGCTGTTTTTT. The encoded protein is CASSAYPGGYTGELFF.

This clonotype was counted only a few times. The chain employs TRBV6-1 and TRBJ2-2; a possible D gene is TRBD2 (6 bases). V was clipped by 6 bases and J by 1 base, with 18 bases between them. Germline V gene sequence: CDR1 MNHNS, CDR2 SASEGT. The CDR3 has 17 residues. This CDR3 reads CASSSRLARMNTGELFF. As DNA, the CDR3 is TGTGCCAGCAGCTCCCGGCTAGCGCGAATGAACACCGGGGAGCTGTTTTTT.

This clonotype was recorded at least ten times. The rearrangement links TRBV7-2 to TRBJ2-3, with 9 bases aligning to TRBD2. Germline V gives CDR1 SGHTA, CDR2 FQGNSA. J lost 5 bases, V lost 10 bases, and 7 bases had no gene match. CDR3 length: 13 residues. As DNA, the CDR3 is TGTGCCAATACCGGGACTAGCTTAGATACGCAGTATTTT. Its protein is CANTGTSLDTQYF.

V usage is TRBV30 and J usage is TRBJ2-2; D perhaps matches TRBD2 (6 bases). Germline V CDR1 and CDR2: GTSNPN, SVGIG (reference sequence). Trimming took off 3 bases at V and 0 bases at J, with 11 bases between the two ends. CDR3 length: 15 amino acids. CDR3 amino acids: CAWRRGSANTGELFF. The DNA of the CDR3 is TGTGCCTGGAGACGGGGGTCAGCGAACACCGGGGAGCTGTTTTTT.

This clonotype was picked up a small number of times. The gene calls are TRBV11-2 and TRBJ2-1; 10 positions match TRBD1. The CDR3 has 17 amino acids. V lost 8 bases, J lost 8 bases, and 18 bases stayed unmatched. In germline, CDR1 is SGHAT, CDR2 FQNNGV. The CDR3 region is CASYPLTGGQGGHEQFF. Written as DNA, the CDR3 is TGTGCCAGCTACCCCCTCACCGGCGGACAGGGGGGTCATGAGCAGTTCTTC.

The V and J genes are TRBV7-3 and TRBJ2-3; TRBD1 aligns across 8 bases. This CDR3 comprises 16 residues. Germline-derived CDR1 and CDR2 are SGHTA and FQGTGA. With 5 bases clipped from V and 3 bases from J, the junction kept 10 bases outside the gene matches. The CDR3 DNA follows: TGTGCCAGCAGCCCGCGACCAGGGGGCGTAACAGATACGCAGTATTTT. Residues: CASSPRPGGVTDTQYF.

CDR3 region: CASSLEGTRSEQYF. The DNA of the CDR3 is TGTGCCAGCAGCCTCGAGGGGACTAGATCCGAGCAGTACTTC. This chain joins TRBV9 and TRBJ2-7, with 8 nucleotides matching TRBD2. With 4 bases clipped from V and 6 bases from J, the junction kept 9 bases outside the gene matches. The CDR3 has 14 amino acids. Germline loops: CDR1 SGDLS, CDR2 YYNGEE.

This clonotype was found a few times. The J gene is TRBJ2-7, the V gene TRBV6-2 or TRBV6-3, with 7 positions matching TRBD1. V lost 6 bases to trimming and J lost 0 bases; unmatched junction nucleotides: 8. Germline V gene sequence: CDR1 MNHEY, CDR2 SVGEGT. The CDR3 extends over 15 amino acids. The CDR3 loop reads CASSPRGTASYEQYF. The CDR3 nucleotides are TGTGCCAGCAGCCCCAGGGGGACAGCCTCCTACGAGCAGTACTTC.

This sequence joins TRBV4-2 and TRBJ2-1, with TRBD1 as a possible D gene (5 bases). The V gene lost 3 bases and the J gene lost 6 bases, with 24 bases spanning the gap. This CDR3 spans 18 amino acids. Germline V gene sequence: CDR1 LGHNA, CDR2 YNFKEQ. CDR3 region: CASSQIGEGRALSNEQFF. CDR3 sequence (DNA): TGTGCCAGCAGCCAGATTGGGGAAGGCAGGGCCCTCTCCAATGAGCAGTTCTTC.

This clonotype was recorded a few times. CDR3 sequence reads: CASSLAQAYNEQFF. CDR3 nucleotide sequence: TGTGCCAGCAGTTTAGCACAGGCCTACAATGAGCAGTTCTTC. The gene calls are TRBV12-3 or TRBV12-4 and TRBJ2-1, with D maybe TRBD1 (5 bases). V lost 0 bases to trimming and J lost 2 bases, with 5 bases between them. The CDR3 has 14 residues.

The rearrangement links TRBV29-1 to TRBJ1-5, with a tentative D call TRBD1 (5 bases). From germline, CDR1 is SQVTM and CDR2 ANQGSEA. CDR3 size: 13 residues. V was trimmed by 6 bases and J by 2 bases, leaving 11 bases between them. CDR3 DNA sequence: TGCAGCGTAACCGGGGGAGGCAATCAGCCCCAGCATTTT. The encoded protein is CSVTGGGNQPQHF.

The chain employs TRBV20-1 and TRBJ2-1, with 8 bases that match TRBD2. Losses at the gene ends were 0 bases for V and 0 bases for J; bases not matched to a gene: 7. Germline assignment: CDR1 DFQATT and CDR2 SNEGSKA (reference sequence). The CDR3 totals 17 residues. Written as DNA, the CDR3 is TGCAGTGCTAGAGAGCCTAGCGGGCGTTTCTCCTACAATGAGCAGTTCTTC. The encoded protein is CSAREPSGRFSYNEQFF.

This chain joins TRBV29-1 and TRBJ2-5, with 8 bases fitting TRBD1. CDR1 is SQVTM, CDR2 ANQGSEA, per germline. The CDR3 is made up of 13 amino acids. Losses at the gene ends were 5 bases for V and 1 base for J; bases not matched to a gene: 3. DNA for the CDR3: TGCAGCGTTTGGACAGGGACCCAAGAGACCCAGTACTTC. This codes for CSVWTGTQETQYF.

The chain joins TRBV2 to TRBJ2-7; maybe TRBD1 (5 bases). CDR3 length: 16 residues. CDR1 SNHLY and CDR2 FYNNEI come from the germline V gene. Deletions cut 2 bases from V and 0 bases from J, with 14 bases between. The CDR3 bases are TGTGCCAGCAGTGAACCACAGGACCCGAGCTCCTACGAGCAGTACTTC. Its translation is CASSEPQDPSSYEQYF.

The chain uses TRBV20-1 and TRBJ1-1, with D possibly being TRBD1 (5 bases). With 3 bases removed from V and 1 base from J, the gap between germline ends came to 6 bases. The CDR3 is 12 amino acids. The V gene's germline CDR1 is DFQATT and CDR2 SNEGSKA (reference sequence). In nucleotides, the CDR3 is TGCAGTGCTAGCCAGGGGAACACTGAAGCTTTCTTT. Its translation is CSASQGNTEAFF.

The rearrangement joins TRBV6-1 to TRBJ2-7; a weak D match, TRBD2 (6 bases). The germline V gene has CDR1 MNHNS and CDR2 SASEGT. The ends were cut back, 2 bases at V and 3 bases at J, with 14 bases in the middle. CDR3 length: 15 residues. The CDR3 DNA sequence: TGTGCCAGCAGTGAATCCTTCCGGGACTTCTACGAGCAGTACTTC. It specifies CASSESFRDFYEQYF.